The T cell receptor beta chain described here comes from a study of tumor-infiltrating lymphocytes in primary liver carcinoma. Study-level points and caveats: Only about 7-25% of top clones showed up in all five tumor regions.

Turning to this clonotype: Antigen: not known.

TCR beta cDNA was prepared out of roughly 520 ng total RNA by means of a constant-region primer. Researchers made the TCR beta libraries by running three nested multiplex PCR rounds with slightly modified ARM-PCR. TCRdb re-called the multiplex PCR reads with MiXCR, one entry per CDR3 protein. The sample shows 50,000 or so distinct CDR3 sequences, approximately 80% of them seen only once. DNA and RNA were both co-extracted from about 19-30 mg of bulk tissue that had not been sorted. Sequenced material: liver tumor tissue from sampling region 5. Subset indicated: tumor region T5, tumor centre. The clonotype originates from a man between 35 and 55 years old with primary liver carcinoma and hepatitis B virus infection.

The CDR3, as DNA: TGTGTCAGAAGCTTATTAGCGGGAGGCTACGAGCAGTACTTC. Translating it yields CVRSLLAGGYEQYF. This chain connects TRBV11-2 to TRBJ2-7; 10 nucleotides match TRBD2. This CDR3 is 14 amino acids long. The germline CDR1 and CDR2 sequences are SGHAT and FQNNGV.